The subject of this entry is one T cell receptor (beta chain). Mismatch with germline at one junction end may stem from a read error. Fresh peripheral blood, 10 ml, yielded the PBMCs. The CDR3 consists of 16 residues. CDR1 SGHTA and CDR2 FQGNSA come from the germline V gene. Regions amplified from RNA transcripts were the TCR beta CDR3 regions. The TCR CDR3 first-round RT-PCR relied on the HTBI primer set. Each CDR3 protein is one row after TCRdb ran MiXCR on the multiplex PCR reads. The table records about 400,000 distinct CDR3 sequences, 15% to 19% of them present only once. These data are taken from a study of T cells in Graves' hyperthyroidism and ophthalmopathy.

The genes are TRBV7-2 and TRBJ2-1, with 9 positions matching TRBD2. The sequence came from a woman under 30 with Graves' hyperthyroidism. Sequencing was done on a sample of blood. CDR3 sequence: CASSLASGGLNNGQFF. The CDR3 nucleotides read TGTGCCAGCAGCTTAGCCAGCGGGGGGCTAAACAATGGGCAGTTCTTC.